The 9 T cell receptor beta chains presented below share a single source sample, sequenced in a study of blood T cells in healthy people across ages. For the second PCR, which ran for about 7 to 12 cycles, a sample-barcoded 5' primer and a J-beta primer mix were used. From the 5' RACE reads, TCRdb called clonotypes with MiXCR, one entry per CDR3 protein. Among some 930,000 distinct CDR3 sequences listed, just under 30% were seen once. Another study also made use of these data, one on T cells of mothers and their children.

The specimen was blood. All receptors come from a woman aged 40 to 49 in good health.

This clonotype showed up just a few times. The rearrangement links TRBV5-1 to TRBJ2-5; TRBD1 might be the D (5 bases). Germline CDR1 SGHRS, CDR2 YFSETQ. The CDR3 totals 14 residues. Deletions cut 4 bases from V and 4 bases from J, with 14 bases between. The CDR3 DNA follows: TGCGCCAGCAGCCCCGACAGAATTCGAGAGACCCAGTACTTC. Amino acids: CASSPDRIRETQYF.

This clonotype was seen a handful of times. This could be a read error, since a much larger clone is one nucleotide away. V gene TRBV2 combines with J gene TRBJ2-5, with unresolved D. The assigned J gene may be wrong: the sequence end matches TRBJ2-7 better. The CDR3 is made up of 11 amino acids. Germline V gene data show CDR1 as SNHLY and CDR2 as FYNNEI. CDR3 sequence (DNA): TGTGCCAGCAGTGAACGAATCGAGCAGTACTTC. Its translation: CASSERIEQYF.

In this sample, this clonotype turned up once. CDR3 sequence: CASGPGHQLQNTQYF. Here the CDR3 DNA reads TGTGCTAGTGGACCGGGACACCAATTGCAGAATACGCAGTATTTT. The chain joins TRBV12-5 to TRBJ2-3, with D perhaps matching TRBD1 (6 bases). The V gene's germline CDR1 is LGHNT and CDR2 FRNRAP. With 6 bases removed from V and 7 bases from J, the gap between germline ends came to 20 bases. The CDR3 totals 15 residues.

The CDR3 sequence is CASSFSTAPNEKLFF. The CDR3 DNA is TGTGCCAGCAGTTTCAGCACGGCTCCTAATGAAAAACTGTTTTTT. The chain has TRBV28 and TRBJ1-4, with unresolved D. Germline values: CDR1 MDHEN, CDR2 SYDVKM. This CDR3 comprises 15 residues. Between the trimmed V and J ends, which lost 3 bases and 3 bases, there was a span of 11 bases.

This clonotype was recorded at least ten times. The chain carries TRBV7-2 and TRBJ2-7; D may be TRBD2 (6 bases). Per germline, CDR1 SGHTA and CDR2 FQGNSA. The CDR3 totals 13 residues. V gave up 3 bases and J gave up 5 bases, with 11 bases separating them. The chain's CDR3 is CASSFVGGDEQYF. The CDR3 bases are TGTGCCAGCAGCTTTGTAGGAGGGGACGAGCAGTACTTC.

This clonotype appeared a single time. The V and J genes are TRBV4-1 and TRBJ1-3; 9 nucleotides align to TRBD1. Trimming at V came to 0 bases and at J to 1 base, leaving 10 bases not matched to a gene. This CDR3 is built from 19 residues. The germline gives CDR1 MGHRA, CDR2 YSYEKL. CDR3 DNA: TGCGCCAGCAGCCAAGACGTTGCGGGACAGGGAAGATCTGGAAACACCATATATTTT. It specifies CASSQDVAGQGRSGNTIYF.

This clonotype was detected only a few times. CDR3 nucleotides: TGTGCCAGCAGTGATCGACATTTCTCCTACGAGCAGTACTTC. It translates to CASSDRHFSYEQYF. The chain combines TRBV2 with TRBJ2-7; D gene uncertain. The germline gives CDR1 SNHLY, CDR2 FYNNEI. CDR3 length: 14 residues. V dropped 3 bases and J dropped 0 bases, with 9 bases sitting between them.

The rearrangement joins TRBV2 to TRBJ2-5; tentative D call: TRBD1 (7 bases). Per germline, CDR1 SNHLY and CDR2 FYNNEI. The CDR3 covers 16 residues. Trimming cost V 5 bases and J 5 bases, with 21 bases left between them. The CDR3 region has the DNA TGTGCCAGCAGTAACCGGGACAGCGGGCTCTCGGAGACCCAGTACTTC. It translates to CASSNRDSGLSETQYF.

V is TRBV3-1 and J is TRBJ2-1; 8 bases agree with TRBD1. V was clipped by 7 bases and J by 2 bases; unmatched bases: 7. The CDR3 is 15 amino acids. Germline assignment: CDR1 LGHDT and CDR2 YNNKEL (reference sequence). CDR3: CASKETGVTYNEQFF. CDR3 bases: TGTGCCAGCAAAGAGACAGGGGTTACCTACAATGAGCAGTTCTTC.